This is a list of T cell receptor beta chains from one sample in a study of blood T cell repertoires in COVID-19. Clones were sequenced by immunoSEQ multiplex PCR, and TCRdb holds only the in-frame ones, with some missing. Found here are around 270,000 clones, around 89% of them singletons; the top ten hold around 4.4%. Sequenced material: peripheral blood. The source of these receptors is a man in his forties with acute or convalescent COVID-19. CDR3s include the opening cysteine and the closing phenylalanine or tryptophan.

v_call	j_call	cdr3_aa
TRBV10-3	TRBJ2-1	CAISESSLLQWTGNEQFF
TRBV19	TRBJ2-4	CASSKDGEQGFKNIQYF
TRBV14	TRBJ2-1	CASSQLASEQFF
TRBV11-2	TRBJ2-2	CASSSRGANTGELFF
TRBV5-4	TRBJ2-1	CASSLLGGGPSYEQFF
TRBV3-1/TRBV3-2	TRBJ1-2	CASSQTRKGAHGYTF
TRBV2	TRBJ1-1	CASRDQGENTEAFF
TRBV12-5	TRBJ1-4	CASGLVRKNQNEKLFF
TRBV11-2	TRBJ2-1	CASSAGSSYNEQFF
TRBV14	TRBJ2-1	CASSRLAGGVGNEQFF
TRBV4-2	TRBJ2-7	CASSHLGGSYYEQYF
TRBV7-6	TRBJ1-5	CASSLQDRRTDQPQHF
TRBV7-8	TRBJ2-7	CASSSSSGGGREQYF
TRBV6-6	TRBJ1-5	CASRPAGVDNQPQHF
TRBV11-2	TRBJ2-7	CASSIPGTGSGEQYF
TRBV9	TRBJ2-2	CASSFGTGVTGELFF
TRBV20-1	TRBJ1-2	CSASTTQGYGYTF
TRBV15	TRBJ2-1	CATSSKRRDRINEQFF
TRBV5-1	TRBJ2-3	CASTPRPLGAEDTQYF
TRBV6-4	TRBJ1-1	CASRMGLNTEAFF
TRBV28	TRBJ1-2	CASSPTGVGLDYGYTF
TRBV27	TRBJ2-7	CASSLGGRYEQYF
TRBV21-1	TRBJ1-1	CASSNRTEAFF
TRBV9	TRBJ2-2	CASSGTANTGELFF
TRBV27	TRBJ1-1	CASSRTAMNTEAFF
TRBV11-1	TRBJ1-1	CASRFPGGTEAFF
TRBV20-1	TRBJ1-2	CSAGGGHGYTF
TRBV27	TRBJ1-5	CASKGRPSNQPQHF
TRBV29-1	TRBJ1-1	CSVSEGLNTEAFF
TRBV25-1	TRBJ1-1	CASSARGRTEAFF
TRBV2	TRBJ1-1	CASSGQETPLAFF
TRBV5-3	TRBJ1-5	CARRPPQGTGDQPQHF
TRBV5-4	TRBJ2-7	CASSRGTGGDYEQYF
TRBV11-3	TRBJ2-3	CASSLGRPTDTQYF
TRBV5-1	TRBJ1-1	CASGTGVNTEAFF
TRBV6-6	TRBJ2-4	CASSGDRVKNIQYF
TRBV6-5	TRBJ1-1	CASSYSPGGTEAFF
TRBV19	TRBJ1-3	CASSFGTTGNTIYF
TRBV9	TRBJ2-3	CASSRAGSTDTQYF
TRBV27	TRBJ2-2	CASTPDRAYSGELFF
TRBV5-1	TRBJ1-2	CASSLGGTGDGYTF
TRBV18	TRBJ2-2	CASSEKQGVAGELFF